This T cell receptor beta chain was identified during a study of OX40 agonist ivuxolimab in advanced cancers. Germline V gene data show CDR1 as SEHNR and CDR2 as FQNEAQ (reference sequence). The CDR3 contains 13 residues. V gave up 2 bases and J gave up 5 bases; unmatched junction bases: 3. Blood draws occurred at baseline, cycle 4 day 1, and cycle 7 day 1. The table came from immunoSEQ multiplex PCR; TCRdb's copy has only in-frame clones and leaves some out. The profile shows tens of thousands of clones, 88% of them singletons. Overall study results and limits: CD8+ T cells averaged more expanded clones than CD4+.

Notes on this clone: The antigen is unknown.

The chain couples TRBV7-9 to TRBJ2-7; 7 bases align to TRBD2. Sequences were derived from CD4+ or CD8+ T cells sorted from blood, sampled in a trial of the OX40 agonist ivuxolimab. The source of this sequence is an adult with an advanced solid tumor such as melanoma, head and neck, liver or kidney cancer. The CDR3 loop reads CASSLREVDEQYF. Here the CDR3 DNA reads TGTGCCAGCAGCTTACGGGAGGTCGACGAGCAGTACTTC.